A selection of T cell receptor beta chains follows, all from one sample in a study of post-analysis software for immune sequencing data. TCRdb ran MiXCR on the PCR reads and lists one entry per CDR3 protein. Of about 380,000 distinct CDR3 sequences listed, roughly 38% are singletons. The sample consisted of blood. Receptors originate from a girl aged 10 to 17 with multiple sclerosis. Each CDR3 is given with its conserved first and last residue. Each record gives: D gene, J gene, clone size, V gene, CDR3 DNA, CDR3 protein. D genes are given only for firm matches. Not every row has a clone size; where given, it reads once, few, many or a size class.

NA | TRBJ1-5 | NA | TRBV7-6 | TGTGCCAGCAGCCCAGCCTTTAATCAGCCCCAGCATTTT | CASSPAFNQPQHF
NA | TRBJ1-1 | NA | TRBV28 | TGTGCCAGCAGTTTACTCGGGCGCATTGGGGGGACTGAAGCTTTCTTT | CASSLLGRIGGTEAFF
NA | TRBJ1-2 | NA | TRBV7-9 | TGTGCCAGCAGCGAAAAGGACAGATTGAACTATGGCTACACCTTC | CASSEKDRLNYGYTF
NA | TRBJ2-7 | few | TRBV20-1 | TGCAGTGCTAGTAAGGGCGGGGGCCGGGGGGAGCAGTACTTC | CSASKGGGRGEQYF
NA | TRBJ1-5 | NA | TRBV21-1 | TGTGCCAGCAGCAAAGGGGCACGGGGGGCGCGTAGCAATCAGCCCCAGCATTTT | CASSKGARGARSNQPQHF
NA | TRBJ1-6 | NA | TRBV5-1 | TGCGCCAGCAGCTTGGCCCTAGCTAAAGGCAATTCACCCCTCCACTTT | CASSLALAKGNSPLHF
TRBD2 | TRBJ2-1 | NA | TRBV7-9 | TGTGCCAGCAGTACCACCGCTAGCGGGGGTTTAAGGGGGGAATCGGAGCAGTTCTTC | CASSTTASGGLRGESEQFF
NA | TRBJ2-4 | NA | TRBV12-5 | TGTGCTAGTGGTTTGGGGACAGTTCAGTACTTC | CASGLGTVQYF
NA | TRBJ1-2 | few | TRBV7-3 | TGTGCCAGCAGCCCCTACGGGTCTAACTATGGCTACACCTTC | CASSPYGSNYGYTF
NA | TRBJ2-7 | few | TRBV7-3 | TGTGCCATCCTATTCGAGTGCTACGAGCAGTACTTC | CAILFECYEQYF
TRBD2 | TRBJ2-3 | once | TRBV3-1 | TGTGCCAGCAGCCAAGAATTACTAGCGGGGGGGCTAAGCACAGATACGCAGTATTTT | CASSQELLAGGLSTDTQYF
TRBD2 | TRBJ2-1 | NA | TRBV7-8 | TGTGCCAGCAGCTTAGGCCCTAGCGGGGGGCCTACATCATATCCCTCCTTTCAGTTCTTC | CASSLGPSGGPTSYPSFQFF
NA | TRBJ1-4 | NA | TRBV15 | TGTGCCACCAGCAGAGTCCCCTACCGGGCCAAGAGGGAGAAACTGTTTTTT | CATSRVPYRAKREKLFF
NA | TRBJ2-7 | NA | TRBV14 | TGTGCCAGCAGCCATTTAGGAAACCCCCCCTACGAGCAGTACTTC | CASSHLGNPPYEQYF
NA | TRBJ1-1 | NA | TRBV6-1 | TGTGCCAGCAGTGCGGAGGTAGGGAACACTGAAGCTTTCTTT | CASSAEVGNTEAFF
TRBD1 | TRBJ2-7 | NA | TRBV12-3/TRBV12-4 | TGTGCCAGCAGTTTAGACGGGACAGGACGAGGGTACGAGCAGTACTTC | CASSLDGTGRGYEQYF
NA | TRBJ2-3 | many | TRBV10-3 | TGTGCCATCAGTGAGACAGGGACTAGCACAGATACGCAGTATTTT | CAISETGTSTDTQYF
NA | TRBJ1-2 | many | TRBV20-1 | TGCAGTGCTAGCGCCCCTCAGGGTCCCATAGATGGCTACACCTTC | CSASAPQGPIDGYTF
TRBD2 | TRBJ2-1 | many | TRBV10-3 | TGTGCCATCAGTGAGTCAAGCGGGGGAACGAATGAGCAGTTCTTC | CAISESSGGTNEQFF
TRBD1 | TRBJ2-7 | NA | TRBV15 | TGTGCCACCAGCAGCCGATTACAGGGGAACGAGCAGTACTTC | CATSSRLQGNEQYF
NA | TRBJ2-5 | few | TRBV10-3 | TGTGCCATCAGTGACCGGGACAGCGGGGAGACCCAGTACTTC | CAISDRDSGETQYF
NA | TRBJ1-4 | NA | TRBV29-1 | TGCAGCGTTGAAGGGAATAATGAAAAACTGTTTTTT | CSVEGNNEKLFF
TRBD1 | TRBJ1-4 | NA | TRBV6-5 | TGTGCCAGCAGCTCAGGGACAGCCGCAACTAATGAAAAACTGTTTTTT | CASSSGTAATNEKLFF
NA | TRBJ1-5 | NA | TRBV5-1 | TGCGCCAGCAGCGAGGGACCGAACAATCAGCCCCAGCATTTT | CASSEGPNNQPQHF
NA | TRBJ1-2 | NA | TRBV5-1 | TGCGCCAGCAGCGTTGACAGGAGCTATGGCTACACCTTC | CASSVDRSYGYTF
TRBD2 | TRBJ2-5 | NA | TRBV20-1 | TGCAGTGCTAAACTAGCGGGGGCCTCTGGATGGGAGCAGTACTTC | CSAKLAGASGWEQYF
NA | TRBJ1-2 | NA | TRBV15 | TGTGCCACCAGCAGAGATCGTGTCGGGCAGGGCTATGGCTACACCTTC | CATSRDRVGQGYGYTF
TRBD2 | TRBJ2-1 | NA | TRBV3-1 | TGTGCCAGCAGCCTTCCGACTAGCGGGGACAATGAGCAGTTCTTC | CASSLPTSGDNEQFF
NA | TRBJ1-2 | NA | TRBV12-3/TRBV12-4 | TGTGCCAGCAGTTTCCCGGGGGCCAGCTATGGCTACACCTTC | CASSFPGASYGYTF
TRBD2 | TRBJ2-7 | NA | TRBV29-1 | TGCAGCGTTGAAAGGGCGGGGGGGCCCTACAATGAGCAGTACTTC | CSVERAGGPYNEQYF
NA | TRBJ2-1 | NA | TRBV20-1 | TGCAGTGCTAGAGACAGTGGTGGGCCCTACAATGAGCAGTTCTTC | CSARDSGGPYNEQFF
TRBD1 | TRBJ1-1 | once | TRBV15 | TGTGCCACCAGACAGGGGGCAGACACTGAAGCTTTCTTT | CATRQGADTEAFF
NA | TRBJ1-1 | NA | TRBV11-2 | TGTGCCAGCAGCTACTCCACAGGGTCAACTGAAGCTTTCTTT | CASSYSTGSTEAFF
TRBD1 | TRBJ2-3 | few | TRBV25-1 | TGTGCCAGCAGTGTGGGACAGGTTCTCAGCACAGATACGCAGTATTTT | CASSVGQVLSTDTQYF
NA | TRBJ2-1 | NA | TRBV5-1 | TGCGCCAGCAGCTTGGCTCCGGGGAGCTCCTACAATGAGCAGTTCTTC | CASSLAPGSSYNEQFF
TRBD1 | TRBJ1-2 | few | TRBV6-4 | TGTGCCTGCAGGACAGGGGTTGACAGCTATGGCTACACCTTC | CACRTGVDSYGYTF
NA | TRBJ2-5 | NA | TRBV5-1 | TGCGCCAGCAGCTTGGGACCTTGGGGGGAGACCCAGTACTTC | CASSLGPWGETQYF
TRBD2 | TRBJ2-1 | few | TRBV12-3/TRBV12-4 | TGTGCCAGCAGTGGGGGACTAGCGGGGACCTACAATGAGCAGTTCTTC | CASSGGLAGTYNEQFF
NA | TRBJ2-4 | NA | TRBV29-1 | TGCAGCGTTGAAGATTCGGGCACGGGAAGGAGCATTCAGTACTTC | CSVEDSGTGRSIQYF
NA | TRBJ1-2 | NA | TRBV9 | TGTGCCAGCAGCGGGACCGGGACATCTTATGGTTACACCTTC | CASSGTGTSYGYTF
TRBD1 | TRBJ2-7 | few | TRBV25-1 | TGTGCCAGCAGCGGGGACAGCTTCTACGAGCAGTACTTC | CASSGDSFYEQYF
NA | TRBJ2-3 | few | TRBV5-1 | TGCGCCAGCAGCCTAGGCAATCTAGGGGATACGCAGTATTTT | CASSLGNLGDTQYF
TRBD2 | TRBJ2-3 | few | TRBV4-3 | TGCGCCAGCAGCCAAGATACAGCGGGGGGTTCGCAGTATTTT | CASSQDTAGGSQYF
NA | TRBJ1-1 | NA | TRBV9 | TGTACCAGCAGCGTAGAGGCAGGAGGACCTGAAGCTTTCTTT | CTSSVEAGGPEAFF
TRBD2 | TRBJ2-3 | NA | TRBV5-1 | TGCGCCAGCAGCTTTTGGACTAGCGGGGGCGCAGATACGCAGTATTTT | CASSFWTSGGADTQYF
TRBD2 | TRBJ2-5 | NA | TRBV9 | TGTGCCAGCAGCGAGGGACTAGCGGGGGGATCGTACCAAGAGACCCAGTACTTC | CASSEGLAGGSYQETQYF
NA | TRBJ1-4 | NA | TRBV6-1 | TGTGCCAGTCGCGGCGAGACTTATAATGAAAAACTGTTTTTT | CASRGETYNEKLFF
NA | TRBJ1-2 | NA | TRBV6-5 | TGTGCCAGCAGTTACGAGCTCGGACTTGGCTACACCTTC | CASSYELGLGYTF